This T cell receptor (beta chain) was captured in a study of shared clonotypes between healthy human individuals. Overall study context: Each donor's CD4 naive and CD4 memory cells filled three plates apiece, CD8 naive two, and CD8 memory one.

This table comes from immunoSEQ multiplex PCR, and its TCRdb copy is limited to in-frame clones, with some not included. The sample records 1.6 million or so clones, roughly 96% being singletons. The sequence was collected from a man aged 30 to 45 in good health. The sample comprised naive CD4+ T cells sorted from blood. Subset meaning: CD45RA+ positively selected.

In DNA, the CDR3 is TGTGCCTGGAGTGCAAACAGGGGATACAACGAGCAGTACTTC. It encodes CAWSANRGYNEQYF. The rearrangement joins TRBV30 to TRBJ2-7; 7 bases agree with TRBD1. The germline gives CDR1 GTSNPN, CDR2 SVGIG (reference sequence). The trim removed 1 base at V and 5 bases at J, leaving 8 bases unmatched. The CDR3 covers 14 residues.